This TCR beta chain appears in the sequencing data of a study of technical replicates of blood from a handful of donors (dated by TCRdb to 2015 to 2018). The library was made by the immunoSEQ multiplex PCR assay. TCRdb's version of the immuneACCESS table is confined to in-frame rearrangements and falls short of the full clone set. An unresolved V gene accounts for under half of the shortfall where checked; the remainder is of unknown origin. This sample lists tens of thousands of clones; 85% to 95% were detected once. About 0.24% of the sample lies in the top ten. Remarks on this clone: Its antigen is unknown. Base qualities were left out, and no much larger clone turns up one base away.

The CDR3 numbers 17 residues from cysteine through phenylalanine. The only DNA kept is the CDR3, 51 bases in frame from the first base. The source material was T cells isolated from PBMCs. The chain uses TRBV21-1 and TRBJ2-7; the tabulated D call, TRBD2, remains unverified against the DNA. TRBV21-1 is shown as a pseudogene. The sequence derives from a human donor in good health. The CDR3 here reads CASSKALPRLPHYEQYF. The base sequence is TGTGCCAGCAGCAAAGCGCTTCCGAGACTACCCCACTACGAGCAGTACTTC.